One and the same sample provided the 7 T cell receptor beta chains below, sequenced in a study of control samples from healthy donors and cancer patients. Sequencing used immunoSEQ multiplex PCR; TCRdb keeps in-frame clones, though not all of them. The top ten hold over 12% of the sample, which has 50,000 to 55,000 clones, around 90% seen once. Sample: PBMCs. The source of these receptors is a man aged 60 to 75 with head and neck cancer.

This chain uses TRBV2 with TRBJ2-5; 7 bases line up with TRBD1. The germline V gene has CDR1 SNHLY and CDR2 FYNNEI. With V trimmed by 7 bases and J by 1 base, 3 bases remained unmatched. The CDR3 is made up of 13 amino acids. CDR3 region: CASMRGLQETQYF. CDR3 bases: TGTGCCAGCATGAGGGGGCTCCAAGAGACCCAGTACTTC.

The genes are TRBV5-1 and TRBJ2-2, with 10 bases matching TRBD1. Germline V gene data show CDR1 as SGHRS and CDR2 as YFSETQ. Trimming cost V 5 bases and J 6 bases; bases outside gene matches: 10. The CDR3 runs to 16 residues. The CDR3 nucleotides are TGCGCCAGCAGGGAAGGACAGGGGGGAGTATCCGGGGAGCTGTTTTTT. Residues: CASREGQGGVSGELFF.

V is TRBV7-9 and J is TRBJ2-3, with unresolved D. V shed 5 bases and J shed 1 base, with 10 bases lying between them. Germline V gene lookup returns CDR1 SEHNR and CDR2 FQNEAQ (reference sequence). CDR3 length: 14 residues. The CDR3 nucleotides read TGTGCCAGCAGCCTCGCGATCCGCACAGATACGCAGTATTTT. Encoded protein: CASSLAIRTDTQYF. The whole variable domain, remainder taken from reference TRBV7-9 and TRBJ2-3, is DTGVSQNPRHKITKRGQNVTFRCDPISEHNRLYWYRQTLGQGPEFLTYFQNEAQLEKSRLLSDRFSAERPKGSFSTLEIQRTEQGDSAMYLCASSLAIRTDTQYFGPGTRLTVL.

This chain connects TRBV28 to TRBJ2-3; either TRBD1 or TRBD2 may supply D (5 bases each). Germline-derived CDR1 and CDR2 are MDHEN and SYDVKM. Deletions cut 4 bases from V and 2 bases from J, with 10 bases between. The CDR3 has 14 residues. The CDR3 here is CASSSSGTTDTQYF. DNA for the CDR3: TGTGCCAGCAGTTCTTCAGGGACCACAGATACGCAGTATTTT. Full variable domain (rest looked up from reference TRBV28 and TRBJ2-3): DVKVTQSSRYLVKRTGEKVFLECVQDMDHENMFWYRQDPGLGLRLIYFSYDVKMKEKGDIPEGYSVSREKKERFSLILESASTNQTSMYLCASSSSGTTDTQYFGPGTRLTVL.

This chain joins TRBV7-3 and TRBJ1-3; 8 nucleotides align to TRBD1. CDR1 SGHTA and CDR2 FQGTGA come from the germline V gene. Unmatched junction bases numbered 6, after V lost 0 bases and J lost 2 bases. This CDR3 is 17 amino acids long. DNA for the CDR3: TGTGCCAGCAGCTTAACGGCAGGACAGGGAACTGGAAACACCATATATTTT. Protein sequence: CASSLTAGQGTGNTIYF.

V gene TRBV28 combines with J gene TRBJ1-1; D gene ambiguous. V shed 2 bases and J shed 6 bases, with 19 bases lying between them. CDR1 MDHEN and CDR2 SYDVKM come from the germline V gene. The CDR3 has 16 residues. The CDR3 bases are TGTGCCAGCAGTTTAACGGCAGGTGGAAAGAAGGCTGAAGCTTTCTTT. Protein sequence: CASSLTAGGKKAEAFF.

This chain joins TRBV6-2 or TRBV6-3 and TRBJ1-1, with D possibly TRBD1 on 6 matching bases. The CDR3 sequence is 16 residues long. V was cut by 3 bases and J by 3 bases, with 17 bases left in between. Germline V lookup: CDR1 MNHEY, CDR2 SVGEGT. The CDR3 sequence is CASSYLGARWDTEAFF. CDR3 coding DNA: TGTGCCAGCAGTTATCTGGGGGCGCGGTGGGACACTGAAGCTTTCTTT.